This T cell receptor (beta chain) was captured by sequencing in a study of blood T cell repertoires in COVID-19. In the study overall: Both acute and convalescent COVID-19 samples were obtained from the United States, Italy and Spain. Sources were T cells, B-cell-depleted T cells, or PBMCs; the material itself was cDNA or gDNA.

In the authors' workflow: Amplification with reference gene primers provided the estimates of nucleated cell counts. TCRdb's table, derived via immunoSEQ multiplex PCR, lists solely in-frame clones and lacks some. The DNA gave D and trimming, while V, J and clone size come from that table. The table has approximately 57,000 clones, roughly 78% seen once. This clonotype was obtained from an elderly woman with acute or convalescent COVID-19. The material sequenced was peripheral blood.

The CDR3 loop is CASQADSIGGTEAFF. The CDR3 bases are TGTGCCAGCCAGGCAGATTCGATAGGGGGCACTGAAGCTTTCTTT. J is TRBJ1-1 and V is TRBV2, with a weak D call TRBD1 (6 bases). The CDR3 totals 15 residues. CDR1 SNHLY and CDR2 FYNNEI come from the germline V gene. V lost 8 bases, J lost 4 bases, and 20 bases lay in between.